At least ten counts were recorded for the clone carrying this TCR beta chain. Its antigen is not known. The CDR3 spans 15 residues. With V trimmed by 7 bases and J by 1 base, 10 bases remained unmatched. Germline lookup yields CDR1 SQVTM and CDR2 ANQGSEA. Each CDR3 protein is one row after TCRdb ran MiXCR on the 5' RACE reads. This sample has 1.5 million to 2 million distinct CDR3 sequences, with about 32% found just once. The sample is drawn from a study of identical twins. Regarding the study as a whole: Model-predicted out-of-frame TCR alpha sharing fell below observed values in monozygotic twins. Memory repertoires lacked the insertion deficit that abundant cord blood beta clonotypes showed.

The chain recombines TRBV29-1 with TRBJ2-1; TRBD2 aligns across 7 bases. Sequenced material: cord blood. The sequence was collected from a newborn girl in good health. CDR3 nucleotides: TGCAGCGCCACTTACGGGACTACTTCCTACAATGAGCAGTTCTTC. It codes for CSATYGTTSYNEQFF.